The present T cell receptor beta chain was sequenced within a study of response to subunit inactivated influenza vaccine. MiXCR, run by TCRdb on the RT-PCR reads, gives a single entry per CDR3 protein. The table has 150,000 or so distinct CDR3 sequences, approximately 10% seen once. The CDR3 consists of 14 residues. Germline CDR1 and CDR2: SGDLS and YYNGEE. With 2 bases clipped from V and 5 bases from J, the junction kept 6 bases outside the gene matches. This clonotype was counted at least ten times. Its specificity is unknown. Study-wide results and caveats: After each seasonal influenza vaccination, few new T cells are recruited, the authors suggested.

This receptor was obtained from a man aged 45-65 years who received an inactivated influenza vaccine. The chain has TRBV9 and TRBJ2-7; 8 nucleotides match TRBD1. The sample here was non-naive T cells sorted from PBMCs, taken more than 35 days after vaccination. CDR3 sequence (DNA): TGTGCCAGCAGCGTCGGACAGGGAGAGAACGAGCAGTACTTC. This codes for CASSVGQGENEQYF.